The 20 T cell receptor beta chains below come from one sample, sequenced in a study of T cell changes during pregnancy in multiple sclerosis. Repertoires were generated with immunoSEQ multiplex PCR, while TCRdb's copy carries only in-frame clones and drops some. Among tens of thousands of clones listed, about 90% were seen once. The sequences come from CD8+ T cells from peripheral blood mononuclear cells, collected after pregnancy. Every receptor here comes from a female donor with multiple sclerosis, enrolled in a pregnancy study.

This sequence joins TRBV11-3 and TRBJ2-1; D is unclear. Trimming left V 4 bases short and J 5 bases short, with 6 bases between. Germline V lookup: CDR1 SGHNT, CDR2 YENEEA. The CDR3 is 12 residues long. This CDR3 is CASSSYDNEQFF. The CDR3 DNA follows: TGTGCCAGCAGCTCCTACGACAATGAGCAGTTCTTC.

The J gene is TRBJ2-1, the V gene TRBV4-1; 9 nucleotides agree with TRBD1. Trimming at V came to 5 bases and at J to 5 bases, leaving 7 bases not matched to a gene. CDR3 length: 15 residues. From germline, CDR1 is MGHRA and CDR2 YSYEKL. The DNA of the CDR3 is TGCGCCAGCAGCTCCCCGGGACAGGGCCACAATGAGCAGTTCTTC. It yields the protein CASSSPGQGHNEQFF.

V and J are TRBV29-1 and TRBJ2-7, with D possibly TRBD2 on 5 matching bases. There are 17 residues in the CDR3. Germline values: CDR1 SQVTM, CDR2 ANQGSEA. V lost 2 bases and J lost 1, with 21 bases in between. The DNA for the CDR3 is TGCAGCGTTGAAAGGGCTGAGGCGGGCCGTAAGTCCTACGAGCAGTACTTC. Translation gives CSVERAEAGRKSYEQYF.

The V and J genes are TRBV19 and TRBJ2-7; 10 bases line up with TRBD1. Germline values: CDR1 LNHDA, CDR2 SQIVND (reference sequence). The CDR3 sequence is 15 residues long. J lost 3 bases, V lost 6 bases, and 8 bases had no gene match. CDR3 nucleotides: TGTGCCAGTAGCCCGGGACAGGGGTTAATCTACGAGCAGTACTTC. Its protein product is CASSPGQGLIYEQYF.

In this sample, this clone turned up once. This chain uses TRBV28 with TRBJ2-3, with TRBD1 matching 11 bases. The germline gives CDR1 MDHEN, CDR2 SYDVKM. The CDR3 contains 16 residues. The V and J ends lost 2 bases and 4 bases, in that order; junction bases with no gene match: 5. The CDR3 reads CASSLRDRGGSDTQYF. The CDR3 coding sequence is TGTGCCAGCAGTTTACGGGACAGGGGGGGGTCAGATACGCAGTATTTT.

The V call is TRBV10-3, the J call TRBJ2-7, with unresolved D. V dropped 1 base and J dropped 4 bases, with 5 bases sitting between them. Germline CDR1 is ENHRY and CDR2 is SYGVKD. The CDR3 totals 12 residues. The CDR3 protein is CAISEYEYEQYF. As DNA, the CDR3 is TGTGCCATCAGTGAGTATGAGTACGAGCAGTACTTC.

V usage is TRBV11-2 and J usage is TRBJ2-5; 9 nucleotides agree with TRBD2. Per germline, CDR1 SGHAT and CDR2 FQNNGV. The CDR3 has 16 residues. The V segment lost 4 bases and the J segment 5 bases; nucleotides outside the gene matches: 11. CDR3 region: CASSYRSSGRTETQYF. Here the CDR3 DNA reads TGTGCCAGCAGCTATCGCAGTAGCGGGAGAACGGAGACCCAGTACTTC.

The rearrangement uses TRBV6-5 and TRBJ1-4, with D perhaps TRBD1 (6 bases). Germline V gene sequence: CDR1 MNHEY, CDR2 SVGAGI. V was clipped by 3 bases and J by 7 bases, with 15 bases between them. The CDR3 runs 15 residues. This CDR3 reads CASSYEGGGSEKLFF. CDR3 sequence (DNA): TGTGCCAGCAGTTATGAAGGGGGGGGAAGTGAAAAACTGTTTTTT.

The rearrangement links TRBV4-3 to TRBJ1-2; 10 nucleotides agree with TRBD1. J was trimmed by 7 bases and V by 4 bases; bases with no gene match: 6. The CDR3 spans 14 residues. Per the germline V gene, CDR1 is LGHNA and CDR2 is YSLEER. CDR3 sequence reads: CASSRWDRGVGYTF. The CDR3 coding sequence is TGCGCCAGCAGCCGATGGGACAGGGGAGTTGGCTACACCTTC.

The chain employs TRBV18 and TRBJ1-1; 7 nucleotides match TRBD1. The CDR3 length is 16 residues. The trim removed 5 bases at V and 4 bases at J, leaving 13 bases unmatched. CDR1 KGHSH and CDR2 LQKENI come from the germline V gene. CDR3 amino acids: CASSTTRGRVGTEAFF. DNA for the CDR3: TGTGCCAGCTCAACGACGAGGGGGCGGGTGGGCACTGAAGCTTTCTTT.

V is TRBV6-1 and J is TRBJ1-1, with D tentatively TRBD1 (5 bases). The CDR3 totals 13 residues. Germline V gene data show CDR1 as MNHNS and CDR2 as SASEGT. The V gene lost 7 bases and the J gene lost 4 bases, with 13 bases spanning the gap. The CDR3 DNA reads TGTGCCAGCATAGGACACGCTCCCACTGAAGCTTTCTTT. Residues: CASIGHAPTEAFF.

The rearrangement links TRBV6-5 to TRBJ2-7; D is perhaps TRBD2 (5 bases). This CDR3 is 13 amino acids long. V shed 4 bases and J shed 6 bases, with 13 bases lying between them. Germline CDR1 MNHEY, CDR2 SVGAGI. The CDR3 loop is CASSWTQRAEQYF. In DNA form, the CDR3 reads TGTGCCAGCAGTTGGACTCAGAGGGCCGAGCAGTACTTC.

The CDR3 loop reads CASRPPGQGSNQPQHF. CDR3 coding DNA: TGTGCCAGCAGACCCCCGGGACAGGGATCCAATCAGCCCCAGCATTTT. The chain carries TRBV11-2 and TRBJ1-5, with 9 bases that match TRBD1. Germline loops: CDR1 SGHAT, CDR2 FQNNGV. Losses at the gene ends were 6 bases for V and 3 bases for J; bases not matched to a gene: 9. This CDR3 is 16 amino acids long.

The V gene is TRBV5-5, the J gene TRBJ1-1; possible D gene TRBD1, 5 bases. This CDR3 is 12 amino acids long. The V end was cut by 4 bases, the J end by 3 bases, with 7 bases between. Germline V CDR1 and CDR2: SGHKS, YYEKEE (reference sequence). CDR3 loop: CASSGGYTEAFF. Written as DNA, the CDR3 is TGTGCCAGCAGCGGGGGGTACACTGAAGCTTTCTTT.

The gene calls are TRBV19 and TRBJ1-1; D call uncertain. The length of the CDR3 is 14 residues. Germline lookup yields CDR1 LNHDA and CDR2 SQIVND (reference sequence). V gave up 9 bases and J gave up 1 base, with 15 bases separating them. CDR3 sequence reads: CARYQALRNTEAFF. The CDR3 DNA reads TGTGCCAGATACCAGGCGTTAAGGAACACTGAAGCTTTCTTT.

The chain couples TRBV7-2 to TRBJ2-1; TRBD2 matches 9 bases. Germline V gives CDR1 SGHTA, CDR2 FQGNSA. J lost 1 base, V lost 1 base, and 8 bases had no gene match. The CDR3 length is 18 residues. The CDR3 loop is CASSLVPSGKWSYNEQFF. CDR3 DNA sequence: TGTGCCAGCAGCTTAGTTCCTAGCGGGAAGTGGTCCTACAATGAGCAGTTCTTC.

The chain employs TRBV5-4 and TRBJ2-3; 9 bases align to TRBD1. Germline CDR1 reads SGHNT; CDR2 reads YYREEE (reference sequence). The CDR3 is 16 amino acids. Trimming took 3 bases from V and 3 from J; bases not matched to a gene: 8. CDR3 residues: CASSWIRDRETDTQYF. The CDR3, as DNA: TGTGCCAGCAGCTGGATCCGGGACAGGGAAACAGATACGCAGTATTTT.

V and J are TRBV6-4 and TRBJ2-2; 7 bases agree with TRBD2. Germline V lookup: CDR1 MRHNA, CDR2 SNTAGT. The CDR3 is made up of 15 amino acids. V shed 3 bases and J 3 bases; nucleotides not matched to a gene: 4. In DNA, the CDR3 is TGTGCCAGCAGTGAAGGGCGGGAGCACACCGGGGAGCTGTTTTTT. This sequence encodes CASSEGREHTGELFF.

The rearrangement joins TRBV29-1 to TRBJ2-7, with TRBD2 matching 7 bases. This CDR3 is built from 11 residues. The V gene's germline CDR1 is SQVTM and CDR2 ANQGSEA. The J segment lost 2 bases and the V segment lost 7 bases, leaving 2 bases of the junction unmatched. This CDR3 reads CSGGTTYEQYF. For the CDR3, the DNA is TGCAGCGGTGGGACTACCTACGAGCAGTACTTC.

The rearrangement uses TRBV28 and TRBJ2-2; 9 bases map to TRBD1. Trimming took 6 bases from V and 2 from J; bases not matched to a gene: 4. This CDR3 spans 15 amino acids. Per germline, CDR1 MDHEN and CDR2 SYDVKM. Written as DNA, the CDR3 is TGTGCCAGCAGCATGGGACAGGGAAACACCGGGGAGCTGTTTTTT. This encodes CASSMGQGNTGELFF.